This TCR beta chain originates from a study of high-grade serous ovarian cancer treatment subgroups. Overall study findings and caveats: Different patients shared almost no repertoire; same-patient tumors shared about 0.1 to 0.79. Clonal relatedness tracked neoantigen level, and by trend copy number and mutation load.

Tumor samples were taken before definitive surgery or chemotherapy. V shed 4 bases, J shed 5 bases, and the junction held 5 bases outside the gene matches. This CDR3 has 14 residues. From germline, CDR1 is SGHRS and CDR2 YFSETQ. A note on this clone: Antigen unknown.

Data came from immunoSEQ multiplex PCR; TCRdb stores just in-frame clones and leaves some out. The sample records 8,800 or so clones, 60% to 80% being singletons. Sequenced material: tumor tissue. The chain is built from TRBV5-1 and TRBJ2-7, with TRBD1 matching 11 bases. The receptor was isolated from a human donor with high-grade serous ovarian cancer. DNA for the CDR3: TGCGCCAGCAGCCCCCGGACAGGGGGCGACGAGCAGTACTTC. Its translation: CASSPRTGGDEQYF.